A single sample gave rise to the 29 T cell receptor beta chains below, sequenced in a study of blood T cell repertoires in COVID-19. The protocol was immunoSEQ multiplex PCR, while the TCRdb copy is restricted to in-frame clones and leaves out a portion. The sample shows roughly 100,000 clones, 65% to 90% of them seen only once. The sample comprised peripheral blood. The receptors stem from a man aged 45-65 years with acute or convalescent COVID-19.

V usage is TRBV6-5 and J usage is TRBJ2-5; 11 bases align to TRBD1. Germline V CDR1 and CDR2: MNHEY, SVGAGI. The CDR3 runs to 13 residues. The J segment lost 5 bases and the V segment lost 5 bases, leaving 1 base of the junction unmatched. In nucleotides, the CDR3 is TGTGCCAGCAGTCGGGACAGGGGGGAGACCCAGTACTTC. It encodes CASSRDRGETQYF.

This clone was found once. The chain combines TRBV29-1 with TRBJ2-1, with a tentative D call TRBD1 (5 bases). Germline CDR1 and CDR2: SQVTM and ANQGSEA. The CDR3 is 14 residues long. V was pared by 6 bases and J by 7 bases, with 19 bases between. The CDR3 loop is CSVAGALLGNEQFF. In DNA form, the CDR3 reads TGCAGCGTCGCTGGGGCCCTGCTGGGGAATGAGCAGTTCTTC.

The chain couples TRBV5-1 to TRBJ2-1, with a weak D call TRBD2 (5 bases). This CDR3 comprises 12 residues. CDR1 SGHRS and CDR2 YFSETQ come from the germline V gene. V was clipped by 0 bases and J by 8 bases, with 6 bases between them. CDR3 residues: CASSLGGDEQFF. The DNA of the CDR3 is TGCGCCAGCAGCTTGGGGGGAGATGAGCAGTTCTTC.

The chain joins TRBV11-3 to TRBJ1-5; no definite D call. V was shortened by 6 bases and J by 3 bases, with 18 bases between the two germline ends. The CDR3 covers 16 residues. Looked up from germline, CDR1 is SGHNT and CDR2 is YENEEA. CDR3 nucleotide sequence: TGTGCCAGCAGTCGTCGCCAGGCCGAGAACAATCAGCCCCAGCATTTT. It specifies CASSRRQAENNQPQHF.

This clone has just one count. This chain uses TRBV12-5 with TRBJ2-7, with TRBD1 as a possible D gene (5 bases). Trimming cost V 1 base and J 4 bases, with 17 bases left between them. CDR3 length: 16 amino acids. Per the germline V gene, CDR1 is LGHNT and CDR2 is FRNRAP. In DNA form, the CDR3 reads TGTGCTAGTGGTTTGGGCCAGGGTCCCCTCTTTTACGAGCAGTACTTC. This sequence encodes CASGLGQGPLFYEQYF.

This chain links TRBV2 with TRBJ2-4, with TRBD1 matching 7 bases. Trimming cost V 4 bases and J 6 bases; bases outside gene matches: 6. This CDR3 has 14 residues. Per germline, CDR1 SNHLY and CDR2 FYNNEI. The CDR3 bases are TGTGCCAGCAGTGGACAGGGATCGGGAAACATTCAGTACTTC. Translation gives CASSGQGSGNIQYF.

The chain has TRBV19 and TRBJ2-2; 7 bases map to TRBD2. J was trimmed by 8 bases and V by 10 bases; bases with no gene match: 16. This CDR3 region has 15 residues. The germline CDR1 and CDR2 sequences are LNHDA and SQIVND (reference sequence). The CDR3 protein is CATLLAGHETGELFF. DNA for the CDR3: TGTGCCACCCTTTTAGCGGGTCATGAGACTGGGGAGCTGTTTTTT.

The CDR3, as DNA: TGCGCCAGCAGCCCCGGGACTAGCGGGGGGGCGAACACCGGGGAGCTGTTTTTT. It yields the protein CASSPGTSGGANTGELFF. The V and J genes are TRBV5-1 and TRBJ2-2, with 16 positions matching TRBD2. The V segment lost 4 bases and the J segment 0 bases; nucleotides outside the gene matches: 3. The CDR3 sequence is 18 residues long. Germline V gene data show CDR1 as SGHRS and CDR2 as YFSETQ.

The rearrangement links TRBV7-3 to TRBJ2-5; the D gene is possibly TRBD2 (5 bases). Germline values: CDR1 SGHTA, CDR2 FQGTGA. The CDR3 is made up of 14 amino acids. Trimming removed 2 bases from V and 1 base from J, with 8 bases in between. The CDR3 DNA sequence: TGTGCCAGCAGCTTAGGAGCGGTCCAAGAGACCCAGTACTTC. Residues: CASSLGAVQETQYF.

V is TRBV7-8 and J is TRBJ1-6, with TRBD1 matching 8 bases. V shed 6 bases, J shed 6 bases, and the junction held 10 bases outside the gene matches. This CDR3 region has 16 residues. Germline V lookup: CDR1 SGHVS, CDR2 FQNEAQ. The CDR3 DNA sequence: TGTGCCAGCAGACTAGACCCAGGACAGGGTAATTCACCCCTCCACTTT. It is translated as CASRLDPGQGNSPLHF.

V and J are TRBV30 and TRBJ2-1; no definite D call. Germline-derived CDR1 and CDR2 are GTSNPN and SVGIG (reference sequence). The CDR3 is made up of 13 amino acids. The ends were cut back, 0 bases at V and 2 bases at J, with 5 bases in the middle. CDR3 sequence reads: CAWSVDTYNEQFF. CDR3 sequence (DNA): TGTGCCTGGAGTGTAGACACCTACAATGAGCAGTTCTTC. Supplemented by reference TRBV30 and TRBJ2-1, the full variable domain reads SQTIHQWPATLVQPVGSPLSLECTVEGTSNPNLYWYRQAAGRGLQLLFYSVGIGQISSEVPQNLSASRPQDRQFILSSKKLLLSDSGFYLCAWSVDTYNEQFFGPGTRLTVL.

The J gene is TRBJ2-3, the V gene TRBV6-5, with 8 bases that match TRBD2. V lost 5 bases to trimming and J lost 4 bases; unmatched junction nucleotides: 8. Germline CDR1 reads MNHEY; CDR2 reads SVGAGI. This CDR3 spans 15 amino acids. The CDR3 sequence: CASSLHTGGSDTQYF. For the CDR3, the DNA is TGTGCCAGCAGTCTACATACGGGAGGGTCAGATACGCAGTATTTT.

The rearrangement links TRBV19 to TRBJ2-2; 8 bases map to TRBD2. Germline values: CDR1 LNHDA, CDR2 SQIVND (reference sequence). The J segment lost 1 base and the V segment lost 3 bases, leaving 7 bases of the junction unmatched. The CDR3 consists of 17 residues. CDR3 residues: CASSMAGGIGNTGELFF. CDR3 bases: TGTGCCAGTAGTATGGCGGGGGGTATAGGGAACACCGGGGAGCTGTTTTTT.

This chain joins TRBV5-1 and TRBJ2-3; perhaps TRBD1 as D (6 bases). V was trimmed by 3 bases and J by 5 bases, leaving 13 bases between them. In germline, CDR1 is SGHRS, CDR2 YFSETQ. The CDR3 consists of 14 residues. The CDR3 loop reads CASSSDGQLDTQYF. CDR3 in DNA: TGCGCCAGCAGCTCCGACGGACAGCTAGATACGCAGTATTTT.

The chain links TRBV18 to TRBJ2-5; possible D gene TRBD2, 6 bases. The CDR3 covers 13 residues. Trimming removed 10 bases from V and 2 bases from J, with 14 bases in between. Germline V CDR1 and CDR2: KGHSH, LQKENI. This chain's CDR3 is CATGQGLQETQYF. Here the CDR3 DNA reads TGTGCCACAGGCCAGGGACTGCAAGAGACCCAGTACTTC.

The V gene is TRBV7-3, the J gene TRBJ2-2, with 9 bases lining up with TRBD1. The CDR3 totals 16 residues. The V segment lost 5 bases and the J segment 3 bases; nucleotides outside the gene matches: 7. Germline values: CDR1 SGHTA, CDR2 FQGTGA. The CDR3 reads CASSLGTGFDTGELFF. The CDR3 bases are TGTGCCAGCAGCCTGGGGACAGGGTTCGACACCGGGGAGCTGTTTTTT.

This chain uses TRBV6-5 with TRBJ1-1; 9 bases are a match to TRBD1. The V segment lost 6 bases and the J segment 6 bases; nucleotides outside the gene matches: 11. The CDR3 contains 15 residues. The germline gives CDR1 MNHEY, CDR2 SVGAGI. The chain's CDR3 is CASSRGTGILPEAFF. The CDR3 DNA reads TGTGCCAGCAGCCGTGGGACAGGGATACTCCCTGAAGCTTTCTTT.

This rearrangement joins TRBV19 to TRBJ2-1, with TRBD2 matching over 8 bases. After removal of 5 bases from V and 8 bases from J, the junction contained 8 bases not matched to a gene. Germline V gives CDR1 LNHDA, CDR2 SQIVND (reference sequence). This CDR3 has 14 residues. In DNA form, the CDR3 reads TGTGCCAGTAGTGGGGTAGCGGGGTTCGATGAGCAGTTCTTC. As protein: CASSGVAGFDEQFF.

CDR3: CASSPIFDWSLLGEQYF. CDR3 DNA: TGTGCCAGCAGCCCCATTTTTGACTGGAGCCTCTTGGGCGAGCAGTACTTC. V and J are TRBV5-6 and TRBJ2-7; D uncertain. The V end lost 4 bases, the J end lost 6 bases, and 26 bases lay between the germline ends. CDR1 and CDR2 from the germline V gene are SGHDT and YYEEEE. This CDR3 is built from 17 residues.

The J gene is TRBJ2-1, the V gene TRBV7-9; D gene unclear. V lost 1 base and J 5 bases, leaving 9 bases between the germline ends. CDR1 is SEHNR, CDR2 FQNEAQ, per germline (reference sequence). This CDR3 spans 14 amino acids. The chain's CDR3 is CASSLDGGHNEQFF. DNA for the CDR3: TGTGCCAGCAGCTTAGATGGCGGCCACAATGAGCAGTTCTTC. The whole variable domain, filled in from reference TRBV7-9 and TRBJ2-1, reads DTGVSQNPRHKITKRGQNVTFRCDPISEHNRLYWYRQTLGQGPEFLTYFQNEAQLEKSRLLSDRFSAERPKGSFSTLEIQRTEQGDSAMYLCASSLDGGHNEQFFGPGTRLTVL.

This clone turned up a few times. The CDR3 sequence: CASLSIAGASYEQYF. DNA of the CDR3: TGTGCCAGCTTATCAATAGCGGGGGCCTCCTACGAGCAGTACTTC. V usage is TRBV6-5 and J usage is TRBJ2-7; 9 nucleotides agree with TRBD2. This CDR3 comprises 15 residues. From germline, CDR1 is MNHEY and CDR2 SVGAGI. V shed 8 bases, J shed 0 bases, and the junction held 8 bases outside the gene matches.

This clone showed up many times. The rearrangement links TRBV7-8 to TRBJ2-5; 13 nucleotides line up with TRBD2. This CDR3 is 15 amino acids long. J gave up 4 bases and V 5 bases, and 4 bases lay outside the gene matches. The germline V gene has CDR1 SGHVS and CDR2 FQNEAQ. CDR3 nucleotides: TGTGCCAGCAGCCCCGGGACTAGCGGGATAGAGACCCAGTACTTC. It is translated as CASSPGTSGIETQYF.

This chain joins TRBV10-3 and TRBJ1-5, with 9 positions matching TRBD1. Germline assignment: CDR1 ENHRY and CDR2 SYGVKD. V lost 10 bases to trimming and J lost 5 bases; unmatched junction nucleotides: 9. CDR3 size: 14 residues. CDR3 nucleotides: TGTGCCACCTGGACAGGGGCGAACCATCAGCCCCAGCATTTT. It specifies CATWTGANHQPQHF.

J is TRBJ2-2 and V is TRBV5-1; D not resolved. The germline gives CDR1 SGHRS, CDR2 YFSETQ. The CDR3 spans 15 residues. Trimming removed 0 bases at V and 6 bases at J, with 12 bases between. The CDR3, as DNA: TGCGCCAGCAGCTTGGATCCTATCTACGCCGGGGAGCTGTTTTTT. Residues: CASSLDPIYAGELFF.

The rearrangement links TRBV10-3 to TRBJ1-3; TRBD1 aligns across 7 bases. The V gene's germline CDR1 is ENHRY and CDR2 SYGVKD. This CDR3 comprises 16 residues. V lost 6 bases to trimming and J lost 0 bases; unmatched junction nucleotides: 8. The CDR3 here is CAISPGQLNSGNTIYF. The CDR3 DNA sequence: TGTGCCATCAGCCCGGGACAGCTAAACTCTGGAAACACCATATATTTT.

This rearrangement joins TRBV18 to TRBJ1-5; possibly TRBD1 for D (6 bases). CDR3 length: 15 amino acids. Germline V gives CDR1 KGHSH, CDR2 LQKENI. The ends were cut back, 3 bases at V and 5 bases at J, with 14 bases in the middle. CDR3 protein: CASSPIDRRDQPQHF. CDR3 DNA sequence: TGTGCCAGCTCACCCATCGACAGGCGAGATCAGCCCCAGCATTTT.

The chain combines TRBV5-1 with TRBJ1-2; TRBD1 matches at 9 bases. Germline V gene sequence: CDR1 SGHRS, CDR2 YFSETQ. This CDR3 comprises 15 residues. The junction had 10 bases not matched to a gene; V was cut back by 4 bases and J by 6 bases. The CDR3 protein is CASSKSRDRVHGYTF. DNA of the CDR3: TGCGCCAGCAGCAAGAGCCGGGACAGGGTTCATGGCTACACCTTC.

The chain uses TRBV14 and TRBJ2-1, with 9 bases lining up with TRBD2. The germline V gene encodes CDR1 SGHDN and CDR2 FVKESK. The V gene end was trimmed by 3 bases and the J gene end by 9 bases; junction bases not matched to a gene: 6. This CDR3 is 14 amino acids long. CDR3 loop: CASSQGSGRVEQFF. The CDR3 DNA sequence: TGTGCCAGCAGCCAGGGTAGCGGGAGAGTTGAGCAGTTCTTC.

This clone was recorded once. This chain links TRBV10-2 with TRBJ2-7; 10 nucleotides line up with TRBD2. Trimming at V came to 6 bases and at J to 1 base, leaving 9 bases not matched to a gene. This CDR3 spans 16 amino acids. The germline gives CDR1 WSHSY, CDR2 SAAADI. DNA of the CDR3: TGCGCCAGCAGGATGGGAGTACTAGCGGGGTCCTACGAGCAGTACTTC. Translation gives CASRMGVLAGSYEQYF.